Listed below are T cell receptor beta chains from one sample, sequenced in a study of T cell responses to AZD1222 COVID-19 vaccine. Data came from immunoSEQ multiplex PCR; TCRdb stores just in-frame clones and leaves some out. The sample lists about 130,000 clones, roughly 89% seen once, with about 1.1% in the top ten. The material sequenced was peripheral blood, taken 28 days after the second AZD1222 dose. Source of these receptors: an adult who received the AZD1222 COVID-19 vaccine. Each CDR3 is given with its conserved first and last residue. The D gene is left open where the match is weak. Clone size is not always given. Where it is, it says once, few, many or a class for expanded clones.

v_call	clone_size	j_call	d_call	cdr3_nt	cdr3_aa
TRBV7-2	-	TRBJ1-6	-	TGTGCCAGCAGCCAAAACATAGTCTCCTATAATTCACCCCTCCACTTT	CASSQNIVSYNSPLHF
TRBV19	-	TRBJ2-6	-	TGTGCCAGTAGTATTGGGGGTGGGGCCAACGTCCTGACTTTC	CASSIGGGANVLTF
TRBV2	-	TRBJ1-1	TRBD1	TGTGCCAGCAAATCGGGACAGGGTAACACTGAAGCTTTCTTT	CASKSGQGNTEAFF
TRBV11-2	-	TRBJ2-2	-	TGTGCCAGCAGCTTAGGGTCGGACACCGGGGAGCTGTTTTTT	CASSLGSDTGELFF
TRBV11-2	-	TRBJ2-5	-	TGTGCCAGCAGCTTGTGGGGGCAAGAGACCCAGTACTTC	CASSLWGQETQYF
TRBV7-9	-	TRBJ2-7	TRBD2	TGTGCCAGCAGCTTAGTACTAGCGGGTTCCTACGAGCAGTACTTC	CASSLVLAGSYEQYF
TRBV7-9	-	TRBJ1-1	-	TGTGCCAGCAGCTTATCCCTAGGGGCAGAAACAGCTTTCTTT	CASSLSLGAETAFF
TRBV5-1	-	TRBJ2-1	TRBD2	TGCGCCAGCAGCTTGGTGGTAGTGGGGCTAGCGGGAGGAGGTGAGCAGTTCTTC	CASSLVVVGLAGGGEQFF
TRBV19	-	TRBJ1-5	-	TGTGCCAGTAGTCACACATCTGGTTCGGGCCCCCAGCATTTT	CASSHTSGSGPQHF
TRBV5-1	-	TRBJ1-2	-	TGCGCCAGCAGCGCCGGCGACTATGGCTACACCTTC	CASSAGDYGYTF
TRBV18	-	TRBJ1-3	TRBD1	TGTGCCAGCTCACCCCTTTTGGGACAGGATGCGGGAAACACCATATATTTT	CASSPLLGQDAGNTIYF
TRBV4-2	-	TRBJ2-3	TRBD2	TGTGCCAGCAGCCAACTAGCGGGGGGGACAGATACGCAGTATTTT	CASSQLAGGTDTQYF
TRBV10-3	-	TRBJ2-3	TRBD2	TGTGCCGGATCGCTCGGGGAGGGAGCAGATACGCAGTATTTT	CAGSLGEGADTQYF
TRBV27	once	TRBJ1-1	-	TGTGCCAGCAGTTTAGCTCAGGCGAGGACTGAAGCTTTCTTT	CASSLAQARTEAFF
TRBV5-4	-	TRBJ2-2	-	TGTGCCAGCAGCCCAGGGGGGGGAACCGGGGAGCTGTTTTTT	CASSPGGGTGELFF
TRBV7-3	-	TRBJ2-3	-	TGTGCCAGCAGCTGGCAGGGCTCAGATACGCAGTATTTT	CASSWQGSDTQYF
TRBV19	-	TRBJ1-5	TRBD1	TGTGCCAGTAGTATAAGGTACAGGGGTCTAGGGGCCAGCAATCAGCCCCAGCATTTT	CASSIRYRGLGASNQPQHF
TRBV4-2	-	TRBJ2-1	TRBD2	TGTGCCAGCAGCCGGGGGGGGTACAATGAGCAGTTCTTC	CASSRGGYNEQFF
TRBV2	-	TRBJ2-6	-	TGTGCCAGCCGCGGGGCCCGGGTGATCTCTGGGGCCAACGTCCTGACTTTC	CASRGARVISGANVLTF
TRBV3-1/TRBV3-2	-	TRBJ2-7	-	TGTGCCAGCAGCCGCCTATCGGGGGGCGGGGGAGACGAGCAGTACTTC	CASSRLSGGGGDEQYF
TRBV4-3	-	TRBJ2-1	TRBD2	TGCGCCAGCAGCCGGGAGCGGGGGGGCTACAATGAGCAGTTCTTC	CASSRERGGYNEQFF
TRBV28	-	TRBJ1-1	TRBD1	TGTGCCAGCAAGTTTAGGGACAGACATAACACTGAAGCTTTCTTT	CASKFRDRHNTEAFF
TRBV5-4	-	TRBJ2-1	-	TGTGCCAGCAGCTTGGATCCGGGGAATGAGCAGTTCTTC	CASSLDPGNEQFF
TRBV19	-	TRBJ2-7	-	TGTGCCAGTAGTATAGGAGGGACCTACGAGCAGTACTTC	CASSIGGTYEQYF
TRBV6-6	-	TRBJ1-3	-	TGTGCCAGCAGTCCCCGACAATGGCAGAGGGCTGGAAACACCATATATTTT	CASSPRQWQRAGNTIYF
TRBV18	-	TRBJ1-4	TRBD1	TGTGCCAGCTCACCAGGGACAGGGTATAATGAAAAACTGTTTTTT	CASSPGTGYNEKLFF
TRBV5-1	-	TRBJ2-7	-	TGCGCCAGCAGCGTTGACCGCTCCGAAGGAGGCGAGCAGTACTTC	CASSVDRSEGGEQYF
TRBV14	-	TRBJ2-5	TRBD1	TGTGCCAGCGGACAGGGGGCTGAAGGGGAGACCCAGTACTTC	CASGQGAEGETQYF
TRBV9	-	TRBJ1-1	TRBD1	TGTGCCAGCAGCGTAACTGGACAGGGGGAAACTGAAGCTTTCTTT	CASSVTGQGETEAFF
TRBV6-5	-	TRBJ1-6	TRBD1	TGTGCCAGCAGCAGACAGGGCCAGAATTCACCCCTCCACTTT	CASSRQGQNSPLHF
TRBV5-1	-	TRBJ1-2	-	TGCGCCAGCAGCTTCGGGGCAACTAACTATGGCTACACCTTC	CASSFGATNYGYTF
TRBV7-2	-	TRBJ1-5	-	TGTGCCAGCGCGCAGGAAGGGGCAGCAAGGACCCAGCATTTT	CASAQEGAARTQHF
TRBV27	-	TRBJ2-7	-	TGTGCCAGCAGTCCCGGCTACGAGCAGTACTTC	CASSPGYEQYF
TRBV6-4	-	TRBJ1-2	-	TGTGCCAGCAGTGACACCACCATGGGCCTCTACACCTTC	CASSDTTMGLYTF
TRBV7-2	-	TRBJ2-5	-	TGTGCCAGCAGCCCCGGTATGGGGTGGTACTTC	CASSPGMGWYF
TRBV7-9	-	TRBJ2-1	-	TGTGCCAGCAACTCTCCCCTTAATAACGGGAGTTTTTCCTACAATGAGCAGTTCTTC	CASNSPLNNGSFSYNEQFF
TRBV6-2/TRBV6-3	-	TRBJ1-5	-	TGTGCCAGCAGTTACTCGTTTGGTGCCAGGGGAGGTTTGGGGAATCAGCCCCAGCATTTT	CASSYSFGARGGLGNQPQHF
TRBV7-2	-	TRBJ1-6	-	TGTGCCAGCAGCAGACGAGTCTCGGGTTCACCCCTCCACTTT	CASSRRVSGSPLHF
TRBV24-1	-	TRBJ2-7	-	TGTGCCACCAGTGATTTGGGAACAGGGGCGATCCGGGAGGATGGGTACGAGCAGTACTTC	CATSDLGTGAIREDGYEQYF
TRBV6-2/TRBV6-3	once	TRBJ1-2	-	TGTGCCAGCAGTGCTCCTTCTAACTATGGCTACACCTTC	CASSAPSNYGYTF
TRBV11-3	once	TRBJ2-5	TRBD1	TGTGCCAGCAGCCGTAGGACAGGGAGACGCGGCCAAGAGACCCAGTACTTC	CASSRRTGRRGQETQYF